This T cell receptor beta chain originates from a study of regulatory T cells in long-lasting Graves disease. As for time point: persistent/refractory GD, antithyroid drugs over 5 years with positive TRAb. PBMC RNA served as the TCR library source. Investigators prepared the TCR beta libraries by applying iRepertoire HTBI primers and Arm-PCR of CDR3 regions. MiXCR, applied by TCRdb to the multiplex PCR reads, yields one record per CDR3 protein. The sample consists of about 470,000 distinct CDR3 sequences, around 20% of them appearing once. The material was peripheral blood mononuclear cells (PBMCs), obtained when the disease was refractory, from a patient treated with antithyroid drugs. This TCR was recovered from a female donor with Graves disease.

The chain's CDR3 is CASSPRDRATQFF. The CDR3 nucleotides are TGTGCCAGCAGCCCCCGGGACAGGGCAACTCAGTTCTTC. The chain uses TRBV5-4 and TRBJ2-1; TRBD1 agrees at 9 bases. Trimming took 4 bases from V and 13 from J; bases not matched to a gene: 9. This CDR3 has 13 residues. The germline CDR1 and CDR2 sequences are SGHNT and YYREEE (reference sequence).